The entry below describes one TCR beta chain. The sample belongs to a study of blood T cell repertoires in COVID-19. Overall study: Samples came from the United States, Italy and Spain, spanning acute and convalescent COVID-19. PBMCs, B-cell-depleted T cells, or T cells were the source of the cDNA or gDNA that made up the material.

Profiled with immunoSEQ multiplex PCR; TCRdb holds only in-frame clones, not every one. The table lists about 270,000 clones, more than 75% of them singletons. The CDR3 covers 13 residues. Per the germline V gene, CDR1 is SGHNT and CDR2 is YENEEA. J gave up 4 bases and V 4 bases, and 4 bases lay outside the gene matches. The chain combines TRBV11-3 with TRBJ2-7; 7 bases are shared with TRBD1. The sample was peripheral blood. The sequence was obtained from an elderly woman with COVID-19, enrolled during active disease. The CDR3 bases are TGTGCCAGCAGCTCGGGACAGCCTTACGAGCAGTACTTC. This encodes CASSSGQPYEQYF. Full variable domain (remainder filled in from reference TRBV11-3 and TRBJ2-7): EAGVVQSPRYKIIEKKQPVAFWCNPISGHNTLYWYLQNLGQGPELLIRYENEEAVDDSQLPKDRFSAERLKGVDSTLKIQPAELGDSAVYLCASSSGQPYEQYFGPGTRLTVT.